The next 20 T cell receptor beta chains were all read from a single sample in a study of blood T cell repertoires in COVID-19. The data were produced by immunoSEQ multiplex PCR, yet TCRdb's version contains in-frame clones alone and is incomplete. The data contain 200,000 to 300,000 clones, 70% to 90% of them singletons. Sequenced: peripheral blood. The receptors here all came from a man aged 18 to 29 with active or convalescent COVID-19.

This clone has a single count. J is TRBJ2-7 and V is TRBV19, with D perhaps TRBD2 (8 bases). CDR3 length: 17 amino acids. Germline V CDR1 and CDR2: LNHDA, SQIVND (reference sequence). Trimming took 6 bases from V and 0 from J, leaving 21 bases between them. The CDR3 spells CASSRQGGSGNSYEQYF. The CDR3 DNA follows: TGTGCCAGTAGCCGACAGGGCGGTAGCGGGAACTCCTACGAGCAGTACTTC.

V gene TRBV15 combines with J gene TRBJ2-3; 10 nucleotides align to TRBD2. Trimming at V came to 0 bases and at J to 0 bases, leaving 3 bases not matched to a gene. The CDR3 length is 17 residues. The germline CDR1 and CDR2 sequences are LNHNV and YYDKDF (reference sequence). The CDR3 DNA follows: TGTGCCACCAGCAGAGAACTAGCGGGACTTAGCACAGATACGCAGTATTTT. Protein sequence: CATSRELAGLSTDTQYF.

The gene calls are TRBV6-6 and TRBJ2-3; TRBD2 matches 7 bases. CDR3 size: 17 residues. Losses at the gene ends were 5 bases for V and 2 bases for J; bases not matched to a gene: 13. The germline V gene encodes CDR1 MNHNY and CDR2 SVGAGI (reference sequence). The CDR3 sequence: CASSPPTQRGDTDTQYF. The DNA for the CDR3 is TGTGCCAGCAGTCCACCCACACAGCGGGGCGACACAGATACGCAGTATTTT.

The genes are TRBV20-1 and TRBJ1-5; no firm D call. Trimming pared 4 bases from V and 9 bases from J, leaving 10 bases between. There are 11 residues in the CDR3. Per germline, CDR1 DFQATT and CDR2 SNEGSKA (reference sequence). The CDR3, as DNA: TGCAGTGCTACCACCGCAGGGCCCCAGCATTTT. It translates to CSATTAGPQHF.

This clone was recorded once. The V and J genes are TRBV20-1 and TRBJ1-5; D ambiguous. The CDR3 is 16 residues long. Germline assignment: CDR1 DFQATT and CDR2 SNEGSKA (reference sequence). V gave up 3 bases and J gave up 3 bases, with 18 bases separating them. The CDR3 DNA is TGCAGTGCTAGTTTCGGGATACCAAACTTCAATCAGCCCCAGCATTTT. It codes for CSASFGIPNFNQPQHF.

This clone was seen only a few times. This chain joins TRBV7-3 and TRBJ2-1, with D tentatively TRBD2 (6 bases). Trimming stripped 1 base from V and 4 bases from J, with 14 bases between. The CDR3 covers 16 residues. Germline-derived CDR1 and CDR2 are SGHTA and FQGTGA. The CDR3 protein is CASSLRSSGVYNEQFF. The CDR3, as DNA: TGTGCCAGCAGCTTAAGAAGTAGCGGAGTATACAATGAGCAGTTCTTC.

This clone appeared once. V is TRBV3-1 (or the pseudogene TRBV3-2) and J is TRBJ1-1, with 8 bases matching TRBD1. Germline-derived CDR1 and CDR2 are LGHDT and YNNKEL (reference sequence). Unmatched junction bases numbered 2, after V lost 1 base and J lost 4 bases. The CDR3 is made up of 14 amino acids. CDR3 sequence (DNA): TGTGCCAGCAGCCAAGCCACAGGGGGCACTGAAGCTTTCTTT. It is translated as CASSQATGGTEAFF.

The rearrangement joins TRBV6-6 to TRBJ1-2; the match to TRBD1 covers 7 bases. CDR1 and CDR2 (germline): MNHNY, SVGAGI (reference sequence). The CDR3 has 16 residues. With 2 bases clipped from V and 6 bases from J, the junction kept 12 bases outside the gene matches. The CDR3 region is CASSYGDRGWEDGYTF. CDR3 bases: TGTGCCAGCAGTTACGGGGACAGAGGATGGGAGGATGGCTACACCTTC.

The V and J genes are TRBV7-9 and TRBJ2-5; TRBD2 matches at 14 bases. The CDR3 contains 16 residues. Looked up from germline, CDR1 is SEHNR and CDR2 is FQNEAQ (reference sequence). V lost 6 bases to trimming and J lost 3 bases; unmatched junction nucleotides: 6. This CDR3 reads CASSFPGLAGEETQYF. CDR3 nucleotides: TGTGCCAGCAGTTTTCCGGGACTAGCGGGAGAAGAGACCCAGTACTTC.

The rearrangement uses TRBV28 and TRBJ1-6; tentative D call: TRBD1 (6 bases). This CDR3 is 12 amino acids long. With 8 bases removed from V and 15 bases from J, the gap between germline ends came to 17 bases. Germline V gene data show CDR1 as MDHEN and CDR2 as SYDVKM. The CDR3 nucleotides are TGTGCCAGCTCCTCGGGGGGCCCTCTCCTCCACTTT. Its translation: CASSSGGPLLHF.

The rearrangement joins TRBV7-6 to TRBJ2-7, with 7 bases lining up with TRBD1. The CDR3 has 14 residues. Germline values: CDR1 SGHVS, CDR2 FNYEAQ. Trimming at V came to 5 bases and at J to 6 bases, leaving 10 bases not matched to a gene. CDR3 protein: CASSPQGWLAEQYF. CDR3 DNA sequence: TGTGCCAGCAGCCCACAGGGGTGGCTCGCCGAGCAGTACTTC.

CDR3 in amino acids: CASSQAAEYSYEQYF. DNA for the CDR3: TGCGCCAGCAGCCAAGCGGCGGAATACTCCTACGAGCAGTACTTC. The chain couples TRBV4-3 to TRBJ2-7, with no clear D. V lost 1 base and J 0 bases, leaving 10 bases between the germline ends. In germline, CDR1 is LGHNA, CDR2 YSLEER. CDR3 length: 15 residues.

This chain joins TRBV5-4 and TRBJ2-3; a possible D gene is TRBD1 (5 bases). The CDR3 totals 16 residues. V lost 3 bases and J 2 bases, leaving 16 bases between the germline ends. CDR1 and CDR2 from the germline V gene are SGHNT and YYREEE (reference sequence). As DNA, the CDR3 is TGTGCCAGCAGCTCAAGGGTTCAGGACAACACAGATACGCAGTATTTT. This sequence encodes CASSSRVQDNTDTQYF.

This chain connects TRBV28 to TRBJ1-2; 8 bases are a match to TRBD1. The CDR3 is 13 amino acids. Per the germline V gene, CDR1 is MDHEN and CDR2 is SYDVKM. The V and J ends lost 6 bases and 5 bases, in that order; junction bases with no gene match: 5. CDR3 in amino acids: CASRPGGRYGYTF. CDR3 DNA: TGTGCCAGCAGACCAGGGGGCCGGTATGGCTACACCTTC.

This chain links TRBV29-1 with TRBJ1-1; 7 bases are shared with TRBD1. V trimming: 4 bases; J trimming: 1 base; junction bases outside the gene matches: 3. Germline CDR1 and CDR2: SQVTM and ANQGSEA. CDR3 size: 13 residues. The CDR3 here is CSVGRDRNTEAFF. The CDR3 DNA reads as TGCAGCGTTGGTCGGGACAGGAACACTGAAGCTTTCTTT.

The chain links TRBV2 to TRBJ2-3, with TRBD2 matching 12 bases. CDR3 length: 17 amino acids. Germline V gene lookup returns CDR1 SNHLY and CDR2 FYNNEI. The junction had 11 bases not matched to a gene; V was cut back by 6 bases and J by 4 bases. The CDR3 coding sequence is TGTGCCAGCAGGGACCCTTCTAGCGGGGGGGCTTCAGATACGCAGTATTTT. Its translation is CASRDPSSGGASDTQYF. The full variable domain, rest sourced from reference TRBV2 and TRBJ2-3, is EPEVTQTPSHQVTQMGQEVILRCVPISNHLYFYWYRQILGQKVEFLVSFYNNEISEKSEIFDDQFSVERPDGSNFTLKIRSTKLEDSAMYFCASRDPSSGGASDTQYFGPGTRLTVL.

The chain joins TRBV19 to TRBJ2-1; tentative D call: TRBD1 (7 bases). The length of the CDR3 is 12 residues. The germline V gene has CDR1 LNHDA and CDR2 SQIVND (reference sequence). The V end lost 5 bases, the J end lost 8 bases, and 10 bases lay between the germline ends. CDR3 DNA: TGTGCCAGTAGTTGGAGGGGGCATGAGCAGTTCTTC. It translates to CASSWRGHEQFF.

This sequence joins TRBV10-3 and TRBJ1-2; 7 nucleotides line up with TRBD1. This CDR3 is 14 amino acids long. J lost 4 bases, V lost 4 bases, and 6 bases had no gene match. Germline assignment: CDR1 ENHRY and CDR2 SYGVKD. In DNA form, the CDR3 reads TGTGCCATCAGTGCGGGACAGAGGCTCTATGGCTACACCTTC. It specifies CAISAGQRLYGYTF.

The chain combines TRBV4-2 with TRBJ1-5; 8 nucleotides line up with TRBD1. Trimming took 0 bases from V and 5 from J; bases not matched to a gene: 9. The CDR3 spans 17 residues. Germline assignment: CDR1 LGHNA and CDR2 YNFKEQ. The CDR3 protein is CASSQDIVTGVDQPQHF. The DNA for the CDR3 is TGTGCCAGCAGCCAAGATATTGTGACAGGGGTCGATCAGCCCCAGCATTTT.

The CDR3 DNA follows: TGTGCCAGCAGCAGGACAGGGTGGGAGAGGAGCTACACCTTC. This encodes CASSRTGWERSYTF. The chain is built from TRBV5-6 and TRBJ1-2; 8 bases match TRBD1. This CDR3 region has 14 residues. Per germline, CDR1 SGHDT and CDR2 YYEEEE. Trimming took 4 bases from V and 9 from J; bases not matched to a gene: 11.